The 13 T cell receptor beta chains in this list originate from one sample, sequenced in a study of shared clonotypes between healthy human individuals. Data came from immunoSEQ multiplex PCR; TCRdb stores just in-frame clones and leaves some out. The sample lists 1.5 million to 2.5 million clones, roughly 95% occurring once. CD45RO-negative cells were positively selected for CCR7, leaving out terminally differentiated effector memory CD45RA+ cells. The sequenced sample consisted of naive CD8+ T cells sorted from blood. Receptor source: a man younger than 30 in good health.

This rearrangement joins TRBV27 to TRBJ2-1; perhaps TRBD1 as D (6 bases). The CDR3 is 14 residues long. CDR1 and CDR2 (germline): MNHEY, SMNVEV (reference sequence). The V and J ends lost 8 bases and 3 bases respectively, with 14 bases between them. In DNA form, the CDR3 reads TGTGCCAGCCGTTCCGGGACATACTACAATGAGCAGTTCTTC. Translation gives CASRSGTYYNEQFF.

The chain is built from TRBV4-3 and TRBJ1-1, with D uncertain. Trimming removed 3 bases at V and 1 base at J, with 9 bases between. Germline V gives CDR1 LGHNA, CDR2 YSLEER. The CDR3 loop spans 14 amino acids. The CDR3 region is CASSQVVTNTEAFF. CDR3 nucleotide sequence: TGCGCCAGCAGCCAGGTGGTCACGAACACTGAAGCTTTCTTT.

This rearrangement joins TRBV7-8 to TRBJ2-7; D not resolved. V was shortened by 5 bases and J by 2 bases, with 16 bases between the two germline ends. Germline V gives CDR1 SGHVS, CDR2 FQNEAQ. This CDR3 region has 15 residues. Here the CDR3 reads CASSPQVGSAYEQYF. The CDR3 DNA reads as TGTGCCAGCAGCCCTCAGGTGGGGTCCGCCTACGAGCAGTACTTC.

CDR3 DNA: TGTGCCAGCAGCTCGGGACTAGCGGGGGTCACCTACGAGCAGTACTTC. Amino acids: CASSSGLAGVTYEQYF. The rearrangement joins TRBV13 to TRBJ2-7; 14 nucleotides align to TRBD2. The CDR3 has 16 residues. Germline CDR1 PRHDT, CDR2 FYEKMQ (reference sequence). J lost 2 bases, V lost 4 bases, and 4 bases had no gene match.

This rearrangement joins TRBV5-8 to TRBJ2-1; no clear D. This CDR3 comprises 18 residues. CDR1 SGHTS and CDR2 YDEGEE come from the germline V gene. The V and J ends lost 10 bases and 0 bases respectively, with 26 bases between them. This chain's CDR3 is CAVKGLNLIGLSYNEQFF. CDR3 bases: TGTGCCGTCAAAGGGTTAAATCTAATAGGTCTCTCCTACAATGAGCAGTTCTTC. Full variable domain (remainder filled in from reference TRBV5-8 and TRBJ2-1): EAGVTQSPTHLIKTRGQQATLRCSPISGHTSVYWYQQALGLGLQFLLWYDEGEERNRGNFPPRFSGRQFPNYSSELNVNALELEDSALYLCAVKGLNLIGLSYNEQFFGPGTRLTVL.

The J gene is TRBJ2-7, the V gene TRBV7-9, with 8 positions matching TRBD1. The trim removed 5 bases at V and 0 bases at J, leaving 6 bases unmatched. CDR3 size: 15 residues. In germline, CDR1 is SEHNR, CDR2 FQNEAQ (reference sequence). CDR3 protein: CASSAGQGHSYEQYF. CDR3 coding DNA: TGTGCCAGCAGCGCCGGACAGGGCCACTCCTACGAGCAGTACTTC.

This clone is a singleton in its sample. The chain uses TRBV6-1 and TRBJ2-7; no clear D. Looked up from germline, CDR1 is MNHNS and CDR2 is SASEGT. V was shortened by 8 bases and J by 0 bases, with 11 bases between the two germline ends. The CDR3 has 13 amino acids. CDR3 bases: TGTGCCAGCCCATCAGCTCTCTCCTACGAGCAGTACTTC. Its translation is CASPSALSYEQYF.

V is TRBV7-9 and J is TRBJ2-1, with 10 bases lining up with TRBD2. J gave up 5 bases and V 4 bases, and 5 bases lay outside the gene matches. The CDR3 has 15 amino acids. The germline CDR1 and CDR2 sequences are SEHNR and FQNEAQ (reference sequence). DNA for the CDR3: TGTGCCAGCAGCTCCGGGACTAGCGAGGACAATGAGCAGTTCTTC. Its protein product is CASSSGTSEDNEQFF.

The gene calls are TRBV7-9 and TRBJ2-7; no clear D gene. CDR3 size: 9 residues. V was shortened by 10 bases and J by 9 bases, with 10 bases between the two germline ends. Germline loops: CDR1 SEHNR, CDR2 FQNEAQ (reference sequence). The CDR3: CATSLGQYF. The CDR3 DNA reads TGTGCCACCTCACTCGGGCAGTACTTC. Complete variable domain (other parts from reference TRBV7-9 and TRBJ2-7): DTGVSQNPRHKITKRGQNVTFRCDPISEHNRLYWYRQTLGQGPEFLTYFQNEAQLEKSRLLSDRFSAERPKGSFSTLEIQRTEQGDSAMYLCATSLGQYFGPGTRLTVT.

The chain uses TRBV9 and TRBJ2-1; D is ambiguous. Germline V gives CDR1 SGDLS, CDR2 YYNGEE. The V gene lost 1 base and the J gene lost 9 bases, with 11 bases spanning the gap. The CDR3 consists of 13 residues. The CDR3, as DNA: TGTGCCAGCAGCGTATTTGTAGCAGGTGAGCAGTTCTTC. This translates into CASSVFVAGEQFF.

V gene TRBV28 combines with J gene TRBJ1-3; no clear D gene. The CDR3 is 14 amino acids. Trimming took off 6 bases at V and 2 bases at J, with 11 bases between the two ends. Germline assignment: CDR1 MDHEN and CDR2 SYDVKM. CDR3 in amino acids: CASSPDGAGNTIYF. CDR3 nucleotide sequence: TGTGCCAGCAGCCCGGATGGGGCTGGAAACACCATATATTTT.

About this clone itself: The sample holds other DNA sequences that translate to the same CDR3. The rearrangement uses TRBV27 and TRBJ2-7; D could derive from TRBD1 or TRBD2 (5 bases each). Germline loops: CDR1 MNHEY, CDR2 SMNVEV (reference sequence). Between the trimmed V and J ends, which lost 2 bases and 4 bases, there was a span of 9 bases. CDR3 length: 13 residues. The CDR3 nucleotides are TGTGCCAGCAGTTTAGGGACCGAGTACGAGCAGTACTTC. It codes for CASSLGTEYEQYF.

The chain has TRBV30 and TRBJ2-1; 7 positions match TRBD2. CDR1 and CDR2 from the germline V gene are GTSNPN and SVGIG (reference sequence). CDR3 size: 13 residues. V trimming: 3 bases; J trimming: 9 bases; junction bases outside the gene matches: 8. CDR3 nucleotide sequence: TGTGCCTGGAGCTACGGGGGGTACGGTGAGCAGTTCTTC. Residues: CAWSYGGYGEQFF.